One and the same sample provided the 30 T cell receptor beta chains below, sequenced in a study of CD8+ T cells in alopecia areata. Cell sorting was performed on pooled cutaneous lymph node cells with CD4, CD8alpha, NKG2D, NKG2ACE and other markers. RNA extraction was followed by reverse transcription into cDNA, which acted as the sequencing template. Only in-frame clones appear in the TCRdb table, and some are missing; sequencing was by immunoSEQ multiplex PCR. This record lists more than 2,000 clones, none seen once only, and the top ten clones contain about 45%. The specimen was CD8+ T cells sorted from a lymph node. The receptors originated from a C3H/HeJ mouse with alopecia areata. The strain bears MHC haplotype H2-k.

With regard to this clone: The gene symbols are mouse symbols. Read data end 4 residues before the CDR3 end; the end is taken from the germline J gene. The chain recombines TRBV13-3 with TRBJ2-7; 8 bases are a match to TRBD2. V was clipped by 4 bases and J by 0 bases; unmatched bases: 3. CDR3 length: 14 amino acids. In germline, CDR1 is NNHDY, CDR2 SYVADS. The CDR3 DNA, read in part, is TGTGCCAGCAGTTACTGGGGGAGCTCCTAT. Its protein product is CASSYWGSSY. The full CDR3 protein reads CASSYWGSSYEQYF.

This clone was counted a few times. Gene labels here are mouse ones. The read halts 4 residues ahead of the CDR3 end, with the missing end drawn from the germline J gene. This chain connects TRBV13-3 to TRBJ1-2; 8 bases agree with TRBD1. Germline V CDR1 and CDR2: NNHDY, SYVADS. This CDR3 is built from 15 residues. Trimming cost V 3 bases and J 4 bases; bases outside gene matches: 8. The CDR3 bases that were read are TGTGCCAGCAGTGCCTTCAGGGGGCCGGGCTCC. Residues: CASSAFRGPGS. The whole CDR3 protein reads CASSAFRGPGSDYTF.

This clone was seen only a few times. Mouse gene names and germline throughout. The CDR3 is cut off 3 residues early in the read; its end comes from the germline J gene. The chain recombines TRBV29 with TRBJ1-6; 7 bases agree with TRBD1. TRBJ1-6 belongs to the ORF category, with a function that is uncertain. The CDR3 totals 16 residues. V was clipped by 4 bases and J by 5 bases; unmatched bases: 8. In germline, CDR1 is MSHET, CDR2 SYDVDS. Partial CDR3 DNA: TGTGCTAGCAGTTCAAGGGACAGTGTAGATAATTCGCCC. Translated, it gives CASSSRDSVDNSP. The whole CDR3 protein reads CASSSRDSVDNSPLYF.

Remarks on this clone: These gene names are mouse names. From the germline J gene comes the end of the CDR3, since the read stops 4 residues before it. The chain carries TRBV13-2 and TRBJ1-2; D is possibly TRBD1 (5 bases). CDR1 and CDR2 (germline): NNHNN, SYGAGS (reference sequence). This CDR3 comprises 14 residues. The covered CDR3 bases are TGTGCCAGCGGTCTCCGGGACTGGGGGGGC. This translates into CASGLRDWGG. The complete CDR3 reads CASGLRDWGGDYTF.

Points on this clone: The listed genes are named as in mouse. The missing CDR3 end, 4 residues past where the read stops, is filled in from the germline J gene. V gene TRBV31 combines with J gene TRBJ1-1; 9 nucleotides agree with TRBD1. The length of the CDR3 is 14 residues. Per germline, CDR1 GKSSPN and CDR2 SITVG. Germline trimming cut 2 bases from V and 0 bases from J; bases unmatched to any gene: 1. CDR3 amino acids: CAWSGDRANTEVFF. The part of the CDR3 DNA that was read is TGTGCCTGGAGTGGGGACAGGGCAAACACA.

This clone came up a few times. The gene names given are mouse names. The read ends 4 residues before the CDR3 terminus; that terminus is restored from the germline J gene. The chain is built from TRBV13-3 and TRBJ2-3, with 7 bases identical to TRBD1. The J segment lost 3 bases and the V segment lost 5 bases, leaving 0 bases of the junction unmatched. Germline loops: CDR1 NNHDY, CDR2 SYVADS. CDR3 length equals 12 residues. This CDR3 reads CASRDRAETLYF. The sequenced part of the CDR3 DNA is TGTGCCAGCAGGGACAGGGCAGAA.

This clone was counted ten times or more. Gene names and germline refer to mouse. With the read ending 4 residues before the CDR3 end, the germline J gene is used to fill in that end. The genes are TRBV1 and TRBJ2-4; the match to TRBD1 covers 7 bases. The V segment lost 3 bases and the J segment 2 bases; nucleotides outside the gene matches: 2. This CDR3 has 14 residues. Germline CDR1 and CDR2: NSQYPW and LRSPGD (reference sequence). The CDR3 DNA, read in part, is TGCACCTGCAGTGCGGACAGGAATCAAAAC. It yields the protein CTCSADRNQN. The full CDR3 sequence reads CTCSADRNQNTLYF.

There are many counts of this clone. Germline and genes: mouse. The read ends 4 residues before the CDR3 terminus; that terminus is restored from the germline J gene. V gene TRBV1 combines with J gene TRBJ2-7; 7 bases map to TRBD2. CDR3 length: 14 amino acids. In germline, CDR1 is NSQYPW, CDR2 LRSPGD (reference sequence). The CDR3 DNA, read in part, is TGCACCTGCAGTGCAGACTGGGGGATCGAT. It codes for CTCSADWGID. Given in full, the CDR3 is CTCSADWGIDEQYF.

Remarks on this clone: Each gene name is a mouse one. The CDR3 end is not reached by the read, which stops 4 residues before it; the germline J gene fills it in. The chain uses TRBV31 and TRBJ2-7; D might be TRBD2 (6 bases). CDR1 and CDR2 (germline): GKSSPN, SITVG. The CDR3 loop spans 14 amino acids. V dropped 1 base and J dropped 3 bases, with 13 bases sitting between them. CDR3 bases read: TGTGCCTGGAGTCATCACTGGGCTTTCTAT. This gives the protein CAWSHHWAFY. The whole CDR3 is CAWSHHWAFYEQYF.

This clone has ten or more counts. Gene names follow the mouse nomenclature. The CDR3 end lies 4 residues beyond the end of the read and is filled in from the germline J gene. The chain combines TRBV19 with TRBJ2-5, with 9 positions matching TRBD1. The germline V gene has CDR1 FNHDT and CDR2 SITEND (reference sequence). This CDR3 is 13 amino acids long. Incomplete CDR3 DNA: TGTGCCAGCAGTTGGACAGGGGCGGAC. Its translation: CASSWTGAD. The full CDR3 sequence reads CASSWTGADTQYF.

By frequency in the sample, this clone is medium-sized (0.01 to 0.1%). Gene labels here are mouse ones. From the germline J gene comes the end of the CDR3, since the read stops 4 residues before it. The gene calls are TRBV19 and TRBJ2-5, with a possible D match to TRBD1 (5 bases). CDR1 FNHDT and CDR2 SITEND come from the germline V gene (reference sequence). The V gene lost 5 bases and the J gene lost 0 bases, with 10 bases spanning the gap. The CDR3 extends over 14 amino acids. CDR3 residues: CASSRQGNQDTQYF. CDR3 bases read: TGTGCCAGCAGCCGTCAGGGTAACCAAGAC.

This clone has a handful of counts. The junction and the germline gene differ at one end; a read error may be behind it. The genes are named according to mouse. The CDR3 is cut off 4 residues early in the read; its end comes from the germline J gene. The rearrangement links TRBV13-2 to TRBJ2-2; 10 bases are shared with TRBD2. The germline V gene has CDR1 NNHNN and CDR2 SYGAGS (reference sequence). The CDR3 is made up of 17 amino acids. The CDR3 loop is CASSEVLGGRNTGQLYF. The DNA read from the CDR3 is TGTGCCAGCAGTGAGGTCCTGGGGGGGCGAAACACCGGG.

By share, this clone ranks as medium-sized. The genes are named according to mouse. The read is 4 residues too short to cover the CDR3 end, so that end is filled in from the germline J gene. This rearrangement joins TRBV5 to TRBJ2-5, with TRBD2 matching 7 bases. Germline CDR1 LGHNA, CDR2 YNLKQL (reference sequence). The CDR3 runs to 14 residues. CDR3 amino acids: CASSPRGGRDTQYF. Incomplete CDR3 DNA: TGTGCCAGCAGCCCCCGTGGGGGGAGGGAC.

This clone was seen ten or more times. Here the gene names and germline are mouse. The observed sequence ends 4 residues before the CDR3 terminus, with the missing tail filled in from the germline J gene. This chain links TRBV13-2 with TRBJ1-1; TRBD1 matches 8 bases. The length of the CDR3 is 14 residues. The germline gives CDR1 NNHNN, CDR2 SYGAGS (reference sequence). V was clipped by 0 bases and J by 3 bases; unmatched bases: 1. The CDR3 region is CASGDAGGYTEVFF. Incomplete CDR3 DNA: TGTGCCAGCGGTGATGCAGGGGGCTACACA.

In this sample, this clone turned up many times. Mouse germline and gene names are used. The read ends 4 residues shy of where the CDR3 ends; the end is completed using the germline J gene. The chain carries TRBV13-2 and TRBJ2-4; 7 bases are shared with TRBD2. V lost 1 base and J lost 1; bases outside the gene matches: 9. Germline CDR1 is NNHNN and CDR2 is SYGAGS (reference sequence). This CDR3 is built from 17 residues. The chain's CDR3 is CASGDFWGDDGQNTLYF. The DNA read from the CDR3 is TGTGCCAGCGGTGATTTTTGGGGGGATGATGGTCAAAAC.

On this clone: The genes and germline here are from mouse. The missing CDR3 end, 4 residues past where the read stops, is filled in from the germline J gene. V is TRBV13-2 and J is TRBJ1-2; 7 bases are shared with TRBD1. The V and J ends lost 5 bases and 0 bases, in that order; junction bases with no gene match: 1. CDR3 size: 13 residues. Germline CDR1 NNHNN, CDR2 SYGAGS (reference sequence). The chain's CDR3 is CASGGTANSDYTF. The CDR3 bases that were read are TGTGCCAGCGGGGGGACAGCAAACTCC.

Comment on this clone: Gene names and germline match the mouse. The CDR3 goes on 4 residues after the read ends, and that part is filled in from the germline J gene. V gene TRBV14 combines with J gene TRBJ2-7; D is perhaps TRBD1 (6 bases). The CDR3 runs to 12 residues. In germline, CDR1 is SGHDT, CDR2 FRDEAV. The covered CDR3 bases are TGTGCCAGCAGGGAACAGGGATAT. Translated, it gives CASREQGY. The full CDR3 sequence reads CASREQGYEQYF.

Sample share makes this clone medium-sized. Mouse names are used for the genes. The CDR3 end lies 4 residues beyond the end of the read and is filled in from the germline J gene. This chain links TRBV29 with TRBJ1-2, with D maybe TRBD1 (5 bases). This CDR3 spans 14 amino acids. Trimming stripped 3 bases from V and 0 bases from J, with 8 bases between. CDR1 and CDR2 (germline): MSHET, SYDVDS. This CDR3 is CASSLGGANSDYTF. The sequenced part of the CDR3 DNA is TGTGCTAGCAGTTTGGGGGGTGCAAACTCC.

This clone has only a few counts. Gene names and germline refer to mouse. Read sequence stops 4 residues before the CDR3 end, and the germline J gene provides the missing end. The chain combines TRBV13-3 with TRBJ2-1; the D is unclear. The V end was cut by 0 bases, the J end by 2 bases, with 3 bases between. Per the germline V gene, CDR1 is NNHDY and CDR2 is SYVADS. CDR3 length: 13 residues. Here the CDR3 reads CASSDEDYAEQFF. Incomplete CDR3 DNA: TGTGCCAGCAGTGATGAGGACTATGCT.

In this sample, this clone turned up many times. Gene labels here are mouse ones. The CDR3 is cut off 4 residues early in the read; its end comes from the germline J gene. The V gene is TRBV13-1, the J gene TRBJ2-5; D is perhaps TRBD1 (5 bases). Trimming took 0 bases from V and 0 from J, leaving 8 bases between them. This CDR3 is 15 amino acids long. Germline V gene sequence: CDR1 NSHNY, CDR2 SYGAGN. The CDR3 here is CASSDARTNQDTQYF. Partial CDR3 DNA: TGTGCCAGCAGTGATGCTCGGACAAACCAAGAC.

This clone was recorded many times. Mouse names are used for the genes. The sequence runs out 4 residues before the end of the CDR3; the remainder is reconstructed from the germline J gene. V is TRBV2 and J is TRBJ2-7; TRBD2 aligns across 13 bases. CDR1 LGHNA and CDR2 YSYQKL come from the germline V gene. The CDR3 covers 14 residues. CDR3 protein: CASSVGTGGDEQYF. CDR3 DNA, as far as it was read: TGTGCCAGCAGCGTCGGGACTGGGGGGGAT.

With regard to this clone: Gene names follow the mouse nomenclature. Read data end 4 residues before the CDR3 end; the end is taken from the germline J gene. The genes are TRBV19 and TRBJ2-1, with TRBD1 identical over 10 bases. CDR1 and CDR2 from the germline V gene are FNHDT and SITEND (reference sequence). The CDR3 has 14 residues. The CDR3 region is CASSSGQGGAEQFF. The CDR3 bases that were read are TGTGCCAGCAGTTCCGGACAGGGGGGGGCT.

In its sample, this clone was seen many times. These gene names are mouse names. The CDR3 extends 4 residues past the end of the read, so its final part is completed from the germline J gene. This chain joins TRBV29 and TRBJ2-5; TRBD2 aligns across 8 bases. CDR1 and CDR2 (germline): MSHET, SYDVDS. This CDR3 is 12 amino acids long. The sequenced CDR3 bases are TGTGCTAGCAGTCCTGGGGGGGAC. This gives the protein CASSPGGD. The CDR3 in its entirety is CASSPGGDTQYF.

This clone turned up a few times. Each gene name is a mouse one. The CDR3 end lies 4 residues beyond the end of the read and is filled in from the germline J gene. This chain joins TRBV13-2 and TRBJ2-1; 8 positions agree with TRBD2. The CDR3 spans 15 residues. Germline V gene sequence: CDR1 NNHNN, CDR2 SYGAGS (reference sequence). Trimming cost V 2 bases and J 0 bases; bases outside gene matches: 1. CDR3 in amino acids: CASGETGDNYAEQFF. The CDR3 DNA, read in part, is TGTGCCAGCGGTGAGACTGGGGATAACTATGCT.

This clone was counted between two and nine times. Each gene name is a mouse one. The read stops 4 residues short of the end of the CDR3; the missing end is completed from the germline J gene. This chain links TRBV19 with TRBJ1-2, with TRBD1 matching 7 bases. Germline CDR1 reads FNHDT; CDR2 reads SITEND (reference sequence). J lost 3 bases, V lost 5 bases, and 4 bases had no gene match. The CDR3 is made up of 13 amino acids. The CDR3 here is CASRTTGDSDYTF. Incomplete CDR3 DNA: TGTGCCAGCAGAACTACAGGGGACTCC.

This clone was seen repeatedly, ten times or more. The gene names here belong to mouse. Coverage ceases 4 residues before the CDR3 finishes, and the germline J gene fills in the end. J is TRBJ2-5 and V is TRBV13-2; tentatively, D is TRBD2 (8 bases). Germline CDR1 is NNHNN and CDR2 is SYGAGS (reference sequence). Trimming removed 6 bases at V and 3 bases at J, with 14 bases between. The CDR3 covers 14 residues. CDR3 bases read: TGTGCCAGCGCCAGGGGGGGGGCGCAAGAC. Its protein product is CASARGGAQD. The entire CDR3 reads CASARGGAQDTQYF.

Notes on this clone: Here the gene names and germline are mouse. Read sequence stops 4 residues before the CDR3 end, and the germline J gene provides the missing end. The chain uses TRBV31 and TRBJ2-5; 8 bases are shared with TRBD2. V was pared by 0 bases and J by 1 base, with 0 bases of the junction left unmatched. CDR3 length: 14 residues. Looked up from germline, CDR1 is GKSSPN and CDR2 is SITVG. CDR3 residues: CAWSLWGDQDTQYF. Incomplete CDR3 DNA: TGTGCCTGGAGTCTCTGGGGGGACCAAGAC.

Only a few counts were recorded for this clone. Each gene name is a mouse one. The CDR3 end is not reached by the read, which stops 4 residues before it; the germline J gene fills it in. The genes are TRBV1 and TRBJ2-5, with 13 bases lining up with TRBD2. This CDR3 has 16 residues. CDR1 and CDR2 from the germline V gene are NSQYPW and LRSPGD (reference sequence). The CDR3 is CTCSADRDWGGDTQYF. The sequenced part of the CDR3 DNA is TGCACCTGCAGTGCAGATAGGGACTGGGGGGGGGAC.

This clone ranks as large. Germline and genes: mouse. Read sequence stops 4 residues before the CDR3 end, and the germline J gene provides the missing end. V gene TRBV1 combines with J gene TRBJ2-5, with a tentative D call TRBD2 (6 bases). Germline-derived CDR1 and CDR2 are NSQYPW and LRSPGD (reference sequence). The length of the CDR3 is 16 residues. V was clipped by 0 bases and J by 2 bases, with 12 bases between them. The CDR3 reads CTCSADLGWGQDTQYF. The part of the CDR3 DNA that was read is TGCACCTGCAGTGCAGATCTGGGGTGGGGCCAAGAC.

As regards this clone: The gene names here belong to mouse. Read data end 4 residues before the CDR3 end; the end is taken from the germline J gene. The V gene is TRBV1, the J gene TRBJ2-4; 12 bases agree with TRBD2. The CDR3 is 18 residues long. V gave up 3 bases and J gave up 0 bases; unmatched junction bases: 7. Germline lookup yields CDR1 NSQYPW and CDR2 LRSPGD (reference sequence). The CDR3 spells CTCSAETGGAHSQNTLYF. The DNA read from the CDR3 is TGCACCTGCAGTGCCGAGACTGGGGGGGCGCACAGTCAAAAC.